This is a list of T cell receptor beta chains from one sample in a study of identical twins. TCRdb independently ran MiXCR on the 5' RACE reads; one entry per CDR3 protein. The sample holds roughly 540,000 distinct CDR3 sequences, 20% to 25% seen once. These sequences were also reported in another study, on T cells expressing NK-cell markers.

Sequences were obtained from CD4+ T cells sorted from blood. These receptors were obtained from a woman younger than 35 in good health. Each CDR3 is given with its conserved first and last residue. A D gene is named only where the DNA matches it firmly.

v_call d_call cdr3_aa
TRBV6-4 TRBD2 CASTPGSGRARSTDTQYF
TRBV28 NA CASQPPGMGDIQYF
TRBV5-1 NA CASTVNMDSPLHF
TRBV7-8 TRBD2 CASSPKGLAGGPSTGELFF
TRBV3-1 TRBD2 CASSQRGTSGPSSYEQYF
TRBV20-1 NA CSARGQDNGYTF
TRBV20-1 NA CSGEDTGELFF
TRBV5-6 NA CASTLLSGELFF
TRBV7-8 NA CASTLHYEQYF
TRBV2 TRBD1 CASVGTGGDTQYF
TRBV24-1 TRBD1 CATSEPTGTGELFF
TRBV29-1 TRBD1 CSVTGYHGYTF
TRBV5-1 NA CASSVRGSPMGNTEAFF
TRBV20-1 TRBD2 CSVGAGGADTQYF
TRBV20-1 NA CSAPGGPDNQPQHF
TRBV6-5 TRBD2 CASSYPTSGRINEQFF
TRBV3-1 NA CASCRVAETQYF
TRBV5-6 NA CASSSIRAGETQYF
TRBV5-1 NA CASSLARAGGEAFF
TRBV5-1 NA CASRLWQGGEKLFF
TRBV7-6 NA CASSLASSGPLYEQYF
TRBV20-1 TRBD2 CSASSGRDIYEQYF
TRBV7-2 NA CASSLLMGIEQFF
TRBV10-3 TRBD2 CAISERGGGPEEQFF
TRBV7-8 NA CASSLVLGNTIYF
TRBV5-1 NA CASSLEKGGGIYEQYF
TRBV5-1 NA CASNGQGYGYTF
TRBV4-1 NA CASSQTPNYGYTF
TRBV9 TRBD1 CASSPSTGSTEAFF
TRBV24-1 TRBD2 CATSEAGTSAYTDTQYF
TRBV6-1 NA CASSPSGSFSQYF
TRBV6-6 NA CASSPGLPREQFF
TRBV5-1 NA CASSLRSGGSSYEQYF
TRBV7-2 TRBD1 CASSLALGQGFYGYTF
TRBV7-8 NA CASSFTAKNIQYF
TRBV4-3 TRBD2 CASSQDTREWYGKNIQYF
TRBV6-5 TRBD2 CASSSGLAADTQYF
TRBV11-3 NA CASSKQGGNSPLHF
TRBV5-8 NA CASSPGLLLYNEQFF
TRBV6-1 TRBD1 CASSALDRASGELFF
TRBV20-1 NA CSARGDSDEQYF
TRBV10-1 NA CASSRALGTEAFF
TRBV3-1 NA CASSRTGRGSTEAFF
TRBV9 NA CASSPGLHGTQYF
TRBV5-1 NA CASSSMFPYEQYF
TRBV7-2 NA CASSLGSAAGVGKTQYF
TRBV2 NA CASTLDRNMNTEAFF
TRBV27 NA CASSFLDAQGTPYEQYF
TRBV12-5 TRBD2 CASGSPRRTSGRTSYNEQFF
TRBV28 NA CASSLGSRETQYF
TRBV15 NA CATSRDGVTSYGYTF
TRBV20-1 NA CSAIGQGSYEQYF
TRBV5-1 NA CASSPWVAEDNEQFF
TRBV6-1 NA CASSFAGQKETQYF